The clone carrying this TCR beta chain ranks as medium-sized in terms of frequency. The antigen remains unidentified. This record belongs to a study of T cells expressing NK-cell markers. Study-level information: Sorted CD3+CD56-NKG2C+, CD3+CD56+NKG2C+ and CD3+CD56+NKG2C- T cells supplied the TCR beta repertoires. The study's findings and limits: Questions lingered over whether expanded NKG2C+ T cell clones were HCMV-specific.

This CDR3 has 15 residues. Germline V lookup: CDR1 MNHEY, CDR2 SVGAGI. In generating TCR beta cDNA, 5'RACE template switching with UMIs was used. TCRdb reworked the 5' RACE reads into one entry per CDR3 protein, no DNA. Here the sample table reports fewer than 400,000 distinct CDR3 sequences. The TCR was taken from a man aged 18 to 69 in good health. The sample taken for sequencing was blood T cells: a sorted CD56 or NKG2C T cell subset, CD4+ or CD8+ T cells, or bulk PBMC T cells (not recorded which). This chain connects TRBV6-5 to TRBJ1-6. CDR3 in amino acids: CATQTKEGNYSPLHF.